This T cell receptor beta chain was sequenced during a study of CD8+ T cells in alopecia areata (dated by TCRdb to 2016 to 2018). Regarding the study in general: The treated patients took part in an open-label pilot trial in which moderate-to-severe alopecia areata was treated with oral tofacitinib at 5 to 10 mg twice daily. Tofacitinib was given for 6 to 18 months, followed by 6 months of follow-up off drug to assess delayed response and recurrence. Tofacitinib-treated patients had biopsies at baseline and at 4 and 24 weeks of treatment, with a later scalp biopsy in several patients. RNA was obtained with the PAXgene miRNA kit for fixed scalp, the miRNeasy kit for PBMCs, and the RNeasy kit for mouse skin. To study T cell clonal expansion in alopecia areata, the researchers applied high-throughput TCRbeta sequencing to both the C3H/HeJ mouse model and human patients. immunoSEQ multiplex PCR using 35 Vbeta forward primers and 13 Jbeta reverse primers was used to amplify TCRbeta CDR3 regions. Disease severity in treated patients was measured with the SALT score, which quantifies the percentage of affected scalp surface area. In humans, TCRbeta sequencing was performed on scalp tissue and on sorted CD4+ and CD8+ peripheral blood T cells from healthy controls and from patients with patchy or totalis/universalis alopecia areata. Scalp clonality was compared among normal scalp (n=4), patchy alopecia areata scalp (n=8), and alopecia totalis/universalis scalp (n=8).

As encoded in the germline V gene (reference sequence), CDR1 is SEHNR while CDR2 is FQNEAQ. The V end loses 6 bases and the J end loses 7 bases, and a stretch of 19 bases separates them. The CDR3 goes from the cysteine to the phenylalanine over 15 residues. Only the CDR3 region is kept as DNA, spanning 45 bases read in frame from base 1. This clone has only a few counts. Its antigen is still unknown. Within one base of it there is no much larger clone, and no base qualities were kept. Results and caveats for the whole study, not just this receptor: Resident alphabeta T cells in normal human skin are also sequenced, complicating scalp TCR repertoire analysis, unlike mouse skin dominated by gammadelta T cells. Compared with normal scalp, lesional scalp, particularly in alopecia totalis/universalis, had higher clonality and more expanded CD8+ clones, which suggests antigenic drive. Because the treated cohort was small and included a single nonresponder, larger studies are needed to assess links between baseline CD8+ expansion and response. Compared with mice, TCR sequences shared between patients were less clear, possibly partly because of HLA diversity across the patient population. Many expanded lesional clones were found to persist in scalp and blood during tofacitinib treatment, and relapse after treatment cessation may be partly explained by this persistence. Tofacitinib significantly lowered scalp clonality and the number of expanded CD8+ clones among the top 100 scalp clones.

This specimen's treatment or condition label, per the study, means: oral pan-JAK inhibitor, 5-10 mg twice daily. Peripheral blood and lesional scalp punch biopsies were obtained from patients with alopecia areata. PBMCs were separated by density centrifugation and stained for CD3, CD4 and CD8, after which CD4+ and CD8+ T cells were sorted on a FACSAria. The method behind the library was the immunoSEQ multiplex PCR assay. RNA was extracted from all samples and reverse transcribed into cDNA, which served as template for TCR sequencing. First-strand cDNA was synthesized using SuperScript III with a 2:1 mix of oligo-dT and random hexamers. A synthetic immune receptor repertoire was used to measure amplification bias, and any remaining bias was corrected computationally. Under the source paper's analysis protocol: Raw reads were preprocessed to remove errors, and CDR3 was defined by IMGT conventions from the conserved cysteine to phenylalanine. Clonality was calculated as 1 minus Shannon entropy normalized by log2 of the number of productive unique TCRs. Scalp TCRbeta sequences were cross-referenced with sorted blood CD4 and CD8 repertoires so that the CD4 or CD8 identity of scalp clones could be inferred. Entries here come from immuneACCESS through TCRdb and include only in-frame sequences with V and J called. Some clones fail to appear in such tables; in the studies checked, an unresolved V gene covers under half of the shortfall, and the cause of the remainder is unknown. The DNA was the basis for D and trimming; V, J and clone size are from that table. Counted in this sample were about 270,000 clones; around three fifths of them appeared once. The top ten constitute 0.8% to 1% of the sample.

This TCR came from a human donor with alopecia areata. This sample comprised CD4+ T cells sorted from blood, obtained around week 54, from a patient treated with tofacitinib. Rearrangement joined TRBV7-9 to TRBJ2-1; a tentative D match to TRBD2 spans 6 bases. The DNA sequence is as follows: TGTGCCAGCAGTCTTAGGCGGGGCTCTGGAAATGAGCAGTTCTTC. Its translation is CASSLRRGSGNEQFF.